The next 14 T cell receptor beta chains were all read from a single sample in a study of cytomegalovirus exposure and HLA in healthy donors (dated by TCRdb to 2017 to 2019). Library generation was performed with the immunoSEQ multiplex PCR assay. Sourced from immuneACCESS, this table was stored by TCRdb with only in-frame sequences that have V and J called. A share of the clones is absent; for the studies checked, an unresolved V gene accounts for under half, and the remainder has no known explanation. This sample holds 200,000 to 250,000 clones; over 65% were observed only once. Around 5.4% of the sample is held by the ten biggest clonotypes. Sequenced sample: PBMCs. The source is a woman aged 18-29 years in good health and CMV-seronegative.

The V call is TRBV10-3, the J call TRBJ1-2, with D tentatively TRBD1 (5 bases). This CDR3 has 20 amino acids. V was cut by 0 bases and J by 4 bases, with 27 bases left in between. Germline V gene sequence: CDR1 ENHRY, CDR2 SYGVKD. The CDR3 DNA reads TGTGCCATCAGTGAGTCGTCTGTGGTTTCCAGGGCGAGTAGGGGCTATGGCTACACCTTC. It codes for CAISESSVVSRASRGYGYTF.

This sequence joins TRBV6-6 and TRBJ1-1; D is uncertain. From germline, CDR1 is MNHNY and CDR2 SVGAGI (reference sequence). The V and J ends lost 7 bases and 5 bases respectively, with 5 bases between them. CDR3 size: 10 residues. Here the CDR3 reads CASILTEAFF. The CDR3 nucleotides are TGTGCCAGCATTTTGACTGAAGCTTTCTTT.

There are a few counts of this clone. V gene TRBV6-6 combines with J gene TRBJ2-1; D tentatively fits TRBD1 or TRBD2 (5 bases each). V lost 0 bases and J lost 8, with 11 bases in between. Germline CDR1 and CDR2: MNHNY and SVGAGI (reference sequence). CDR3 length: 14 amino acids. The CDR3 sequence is CASSYSEGLHEQFF. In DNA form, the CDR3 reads TGTGCCAGCAGTTACTCAGAGGGGCTACATGAGCAGTTCTTC.

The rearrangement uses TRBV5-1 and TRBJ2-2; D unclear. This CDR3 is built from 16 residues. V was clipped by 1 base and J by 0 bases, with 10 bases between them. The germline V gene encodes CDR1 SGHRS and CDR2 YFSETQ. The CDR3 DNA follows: TGCGCCAGCAGCTTGACGTGGTTCACGAACACCGGGGAGCTGTTTTTT. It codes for CASSLTWFTNTGELFF.

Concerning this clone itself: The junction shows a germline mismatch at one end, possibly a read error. The CDR3 nucleotides read TGTGCCACCAGCCGTACCCGACAGGGGCGATCGGACTTC. Residues: CATSRTRQGRSDF. The gene calls are TRBV15 and TRBJ2-7, with 8 bases lining up with TRBD1. The CDR3 has 13 residues. CDR1 is LNHNV and CDR2 is YYDKDF in the germline V gene (reference sequence).

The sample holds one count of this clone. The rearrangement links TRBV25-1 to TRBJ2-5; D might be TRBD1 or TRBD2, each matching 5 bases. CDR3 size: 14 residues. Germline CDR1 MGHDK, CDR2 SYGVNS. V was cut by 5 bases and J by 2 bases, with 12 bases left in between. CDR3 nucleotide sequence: TGTGCCAGCAGTCAATTGGGACCACAAGAGACCCAGTACTTC. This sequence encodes CASSQLGPQETQYF.

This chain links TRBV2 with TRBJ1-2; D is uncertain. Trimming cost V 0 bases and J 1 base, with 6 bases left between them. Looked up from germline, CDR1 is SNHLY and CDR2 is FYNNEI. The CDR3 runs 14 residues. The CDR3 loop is CASSEAPLNYGYTF. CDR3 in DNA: TGTGCCAGCAGTGAAGCCCCGCTTAACTATGGCTACACCTTC.

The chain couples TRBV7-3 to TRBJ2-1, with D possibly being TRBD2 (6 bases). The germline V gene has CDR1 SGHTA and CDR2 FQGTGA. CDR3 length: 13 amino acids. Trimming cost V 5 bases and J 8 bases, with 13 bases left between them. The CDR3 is CASSPPGVYEQFF. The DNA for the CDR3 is TGTGCCAGCAGCCCACCGGGGGTCTATGAGCAGTTCTTC.

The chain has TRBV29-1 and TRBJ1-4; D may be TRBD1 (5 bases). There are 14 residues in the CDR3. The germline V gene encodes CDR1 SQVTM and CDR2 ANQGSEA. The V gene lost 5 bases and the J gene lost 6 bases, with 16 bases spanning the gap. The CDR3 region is CSVREAGLDEKLFF. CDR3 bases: TGCAGCGTTCGCGAGGCAGGGTTGGATGAAAAACTGTTTTTT.

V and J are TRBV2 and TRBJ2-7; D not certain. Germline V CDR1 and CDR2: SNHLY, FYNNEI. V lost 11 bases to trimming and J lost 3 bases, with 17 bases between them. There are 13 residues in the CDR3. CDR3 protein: CAGRGGRLYEQYF. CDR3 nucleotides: TGTGCCGGCCGTGGTGGAAGGCTCTACGAGCAGTACTTC.

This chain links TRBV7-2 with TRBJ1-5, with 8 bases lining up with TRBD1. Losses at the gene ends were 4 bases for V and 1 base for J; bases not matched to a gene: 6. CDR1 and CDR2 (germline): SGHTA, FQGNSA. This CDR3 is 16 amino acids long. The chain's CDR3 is CASSSRTGRSNQPQHF. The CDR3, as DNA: TGTGCCAGCAGCTCCCGGACAGGGAGGAGCAATCAGCCCCAGCATTTT.

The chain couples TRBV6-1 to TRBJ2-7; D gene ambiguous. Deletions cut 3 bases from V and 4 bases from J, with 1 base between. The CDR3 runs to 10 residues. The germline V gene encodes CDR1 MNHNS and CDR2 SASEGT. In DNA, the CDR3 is TGTGCCAGCAGTGAGTACGAGCAGTACTTC. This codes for CASSEYEQYF.

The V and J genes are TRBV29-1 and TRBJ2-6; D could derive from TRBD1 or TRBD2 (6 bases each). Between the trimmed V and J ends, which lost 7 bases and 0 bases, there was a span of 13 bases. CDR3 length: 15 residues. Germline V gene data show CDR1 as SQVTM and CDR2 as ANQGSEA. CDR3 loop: CSATGTDSGANVLTF. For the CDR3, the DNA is TGCAGCGCAACAGGGACTGACTCTGGGGCCAACGTCCTGACTTTC. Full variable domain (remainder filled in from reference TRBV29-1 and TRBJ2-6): SAVISQKPSRDICQRGTSLTIQCQVDSQVTMMFWYRQQPGQSLTLIATANQGSEATYESGFVIDKFPISRPNLTFSTLTVSNMSPEDSSIYLCSATGTDSGANVLTFGAGSRLTVL.

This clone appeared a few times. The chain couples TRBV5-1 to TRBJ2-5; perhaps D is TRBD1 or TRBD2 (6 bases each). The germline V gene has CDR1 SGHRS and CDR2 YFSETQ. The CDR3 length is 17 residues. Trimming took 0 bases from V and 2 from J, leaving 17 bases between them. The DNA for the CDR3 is TGCGCCAGCAGCTTGGGGGGGGCCCGATCCCAACAAGAGACCCAGTACTTC. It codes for CASSLGGARSQQETQYF.